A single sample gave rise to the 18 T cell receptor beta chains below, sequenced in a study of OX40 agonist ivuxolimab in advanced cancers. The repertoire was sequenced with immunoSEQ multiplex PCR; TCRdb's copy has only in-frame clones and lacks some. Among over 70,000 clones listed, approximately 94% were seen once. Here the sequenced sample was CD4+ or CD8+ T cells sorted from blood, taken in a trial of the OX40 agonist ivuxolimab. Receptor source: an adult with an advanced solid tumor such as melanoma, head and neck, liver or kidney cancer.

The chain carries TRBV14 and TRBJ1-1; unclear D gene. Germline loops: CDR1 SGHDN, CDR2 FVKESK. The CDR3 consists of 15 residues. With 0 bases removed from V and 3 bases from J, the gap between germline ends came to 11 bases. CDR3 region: CASSQDVSRYTEAFF. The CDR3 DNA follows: TGTGCCAGCAGCCAAGATGTGTCTAGGTACACTGAAGCTTTCTTT.

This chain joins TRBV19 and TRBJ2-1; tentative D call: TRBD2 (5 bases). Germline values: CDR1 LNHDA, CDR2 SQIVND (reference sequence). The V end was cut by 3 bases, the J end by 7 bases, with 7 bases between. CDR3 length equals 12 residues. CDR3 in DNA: TGTGCCAGTAGTATTACGGGGAATGAGCAGTTCTTC. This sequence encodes CASSITGNEQFF. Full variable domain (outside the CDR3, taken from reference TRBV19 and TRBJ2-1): DGGITQSPKYLFRKEGQNVTLSCEQNLNHDAMYWYRQDPGQGLRLIYYSQIVNDFQKGDIAEGYSVSREKKESFPLTVTSAQKNPTAFYLCASSITGNEQFFGPGTRLTVL.

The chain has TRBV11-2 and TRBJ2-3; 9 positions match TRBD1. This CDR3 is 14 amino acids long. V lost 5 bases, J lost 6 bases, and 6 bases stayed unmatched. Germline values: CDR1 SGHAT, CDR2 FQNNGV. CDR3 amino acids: CASSTTGGWDTQYF. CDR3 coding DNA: TGTGCCAGCAGCACCACAGGGGGCTGGGATACGCAGTATTTT.

CDR3 sequence reads: CASSPRQGGRNSPLHF. CDR3 DNA: TGTGCCAGCAGCCCGCGACAGGGAGGTCGAAATTCACCCCTCCACTTT. The gene calls are TRBV7-8 and TRBJ1-6; TRBD1 aligns across 7 bases. J lost 7 bases, V lost 5 bases, and 11 bases had no gene match. The CDR3 length is 16 residues. Germline values: CDR1 SGHVS, CDR2 FQNEAQ.

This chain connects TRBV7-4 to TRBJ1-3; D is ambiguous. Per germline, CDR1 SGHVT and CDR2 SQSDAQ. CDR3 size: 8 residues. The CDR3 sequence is CPGNTIYF. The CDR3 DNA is TGTCCCGGAAACACCATATATTTT. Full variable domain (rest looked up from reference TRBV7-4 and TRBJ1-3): GAGVSQSPRYKVAKRGRDVALRCDSISGHVTLYWYRQTLGQGSEVLTYSQSDAQRDKSGRPSGRFSAERPERSVSTLKIQRTEQGDSAVYLCPGNTIYFGEGSWLTVV.

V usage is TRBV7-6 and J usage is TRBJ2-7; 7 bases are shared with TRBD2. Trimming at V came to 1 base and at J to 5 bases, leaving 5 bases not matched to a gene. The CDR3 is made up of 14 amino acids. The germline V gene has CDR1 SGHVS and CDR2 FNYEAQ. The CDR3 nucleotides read TGTGCCAGCAGCTTAGTCGGGGGGTCCAACGAGCAGTACTTC. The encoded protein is CASSLVGGSNEQYF.

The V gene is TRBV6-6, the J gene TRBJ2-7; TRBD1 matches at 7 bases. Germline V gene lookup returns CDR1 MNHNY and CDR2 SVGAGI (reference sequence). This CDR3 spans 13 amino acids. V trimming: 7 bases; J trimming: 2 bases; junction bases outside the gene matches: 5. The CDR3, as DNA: TGTGCCAGCATAGGGGGACAGCCCTACGAGCAGTACTTC. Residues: CASIGGQPYEQYF.

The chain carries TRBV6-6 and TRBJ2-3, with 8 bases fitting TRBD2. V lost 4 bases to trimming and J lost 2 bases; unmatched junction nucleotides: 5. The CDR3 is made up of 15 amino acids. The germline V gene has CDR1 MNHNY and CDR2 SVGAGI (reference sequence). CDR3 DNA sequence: TGTGCCAGCAGTTTTCGGGGGGGGACCACAGATACGCAGTATTTT. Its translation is CASSFRGGTTDTQYF.

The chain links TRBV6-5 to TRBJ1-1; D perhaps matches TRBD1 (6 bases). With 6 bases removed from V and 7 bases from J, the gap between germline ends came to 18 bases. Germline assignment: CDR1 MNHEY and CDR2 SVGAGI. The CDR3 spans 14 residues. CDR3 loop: CASSPTGPYGEAFF. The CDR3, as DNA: TGTGCCAGCAGCCCGACAGGTCCATACGGTGAAGCTTTCTTT.

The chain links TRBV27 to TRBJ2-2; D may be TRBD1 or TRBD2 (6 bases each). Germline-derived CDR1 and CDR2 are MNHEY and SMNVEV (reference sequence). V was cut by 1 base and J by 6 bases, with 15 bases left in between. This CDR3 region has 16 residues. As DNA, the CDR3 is TGTGCCAGCAGTTTATGGGCCGGGGGCGAGGCCGGGGAGCTGTTTTTT. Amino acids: CASSLWAGGEAGELFF.

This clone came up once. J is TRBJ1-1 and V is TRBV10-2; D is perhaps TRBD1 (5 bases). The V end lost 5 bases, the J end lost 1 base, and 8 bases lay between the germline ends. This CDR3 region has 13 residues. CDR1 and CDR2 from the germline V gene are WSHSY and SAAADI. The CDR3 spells CASSLGGNTEAFF. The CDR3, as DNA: TGCGCCAGCAGTCTGGGGGGGAACACTGAAGCTTTCTTT.

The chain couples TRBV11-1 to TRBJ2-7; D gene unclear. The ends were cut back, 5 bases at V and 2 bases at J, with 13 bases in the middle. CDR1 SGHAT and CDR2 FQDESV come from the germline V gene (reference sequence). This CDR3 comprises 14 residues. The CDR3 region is CASSLLEGTYEQYF. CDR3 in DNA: TGTGCCAGCAGCCTCCTGGAAGGGACCTACGAGCAGTACTTC.

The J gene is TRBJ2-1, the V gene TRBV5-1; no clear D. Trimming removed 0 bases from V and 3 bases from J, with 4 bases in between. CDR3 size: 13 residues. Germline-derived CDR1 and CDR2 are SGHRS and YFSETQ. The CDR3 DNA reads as TGCGCCAGCAGCTTGGACAACTACAATGAGCAGTTCTTC. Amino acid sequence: CASSLDNYNEQFF.

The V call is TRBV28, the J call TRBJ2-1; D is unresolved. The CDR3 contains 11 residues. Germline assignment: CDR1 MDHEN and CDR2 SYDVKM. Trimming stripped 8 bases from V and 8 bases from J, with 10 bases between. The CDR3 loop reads CASGQGDEQFF. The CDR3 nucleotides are TGTGCCAGCGGGCAAGGCGATGAGCAGTTCTTC.

The CDR3 DNA follows: TGTGCCAGCAGTTTATCGATTCAGGGGGGGACTGAAGCTTTCTTT. This encodes CASSLSIQGGTEAFF. The chain joins TRBV27 to TRBJ1-1; TRBD1 aligns across 7 bases. The CDR3 is made up of 15 amino acids. The J segment lost 5 bases and the V segment lost 0 bases, leaving 6 bases of the junction unmatched. CDR1 is MNHEY and CDR2 is SMNVEV in the germline V gene (reference sequence).

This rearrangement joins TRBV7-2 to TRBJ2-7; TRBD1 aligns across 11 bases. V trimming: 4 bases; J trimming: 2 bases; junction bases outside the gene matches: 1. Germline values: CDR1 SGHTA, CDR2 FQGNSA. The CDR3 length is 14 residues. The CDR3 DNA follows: TGTGCCAGCAGCTCGGGACAGGGGGCCTACGAGCAGTACTTC. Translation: CASSSGQGAYEQYF.

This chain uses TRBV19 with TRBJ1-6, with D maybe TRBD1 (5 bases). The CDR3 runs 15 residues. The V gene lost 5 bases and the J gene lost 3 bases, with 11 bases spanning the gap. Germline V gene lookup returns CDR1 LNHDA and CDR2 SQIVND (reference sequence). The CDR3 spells CASSRDPDYNSPLHF. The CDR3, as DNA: TGTGCCAGTAGTCGGGACCCAGACTATAATTCACCCCTCCACTTT.

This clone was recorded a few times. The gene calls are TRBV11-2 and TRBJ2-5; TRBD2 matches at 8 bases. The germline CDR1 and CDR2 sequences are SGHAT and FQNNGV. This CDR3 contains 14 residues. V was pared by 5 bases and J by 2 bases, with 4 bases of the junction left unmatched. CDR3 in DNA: TGTGCCAGCAGCCCACGGGGGGGACAAGAGACCCAGTACTTC. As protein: CASSPRGGQETQYF.